The TCR beta chain described here comes from a study of cytomegalovirus exposure and HLA in healthy donors. A note on this clone: Its specificity is not known.

The CDR3 spans 16 residues. Per the germline V gene, CDR1 is SGHTA and CDR2 is FQGTGA. V was clipped by 0 bases and J by 6 bases, with 14 bases between them. PCR primers comprised 60 Vbeta and 13 Jbeta primers. Method: immunoSEQ multiplex PCR; TCRdb's copy keeps in-frame clones and lacks some. The table records some 120,000 clones, 65% to 85% of them present only once. General observations from the study: Later on, analysis showed that most CMV-associated TCR beta chains appeared to be HLA-restricted.

The clonotype was recovered from a man in his fifties in good health and CMV-seronegative. Sample: PBMCs. This chain joins TRBV7-3 and TRBJ2-2; D is unclear. CDR3 nucleotides: TGTGCCAGCAGCTTAACGGGTTACCCCCGGGCCGGGGAGCTGTTTTTT. Translating gives CASSLTGYPRAGELFF.